This TCR beta chain comes out of a study of blood T cell repertoires in COVID-19. The wider study: The analysed material was cDNA or gDNA that came from T cells, B-cell-depleted T cells, or PBMCs.

Assignments of participants to cohorts depended upon their own reported clinical history. Trimming removed 1 base from V and 1 base from J, with 11 bases in between. This CDR3 has 15 residues. Germline V lookup: CDR1 SGHKS, CDR2 YYEKEE (reference sequence). Per the original data handling: Reference gene primer amplification yielded estimated nucleated cell counts. Only in-frame clones appear in the TCRdb table, and some are missing; sequencing was by immunoSEQ multiplex PCR. The V and J calls and the clone size are those of that table, but D and trimming were determined from the DNA. Among 140,000 to 150,000 clones listed, over 75% were seen once.

The genes are TRBV5-5 and TRBJ1-2, with D tentatively TRBD1 (6 bases). The clonotype was recovered from a woman aged 30 to 39 with acute COVID-19. The source material was PBMCs or T cells enriched from blood (not recorded which). The chain's CDR3 is CASSLYQGNNYGYTF. The CDR3 DNA reads as TGTGCCAGCAGCTTGTACCAGGGGAATAACTATGGCTACACCTTC.